The clone carrying this T cell receptor (beta chain) appeared a few times. The antigen is undetermined. The data are from a study of response to subunit inactivated influenza vaccine. The CDR3 has 15 residues. V lost 2 bases and J 1 base, leaving 9 bases between the germline ends. CDR1 MNHEY and CDR2 SVGAGI come from the germline V gene. TCRdb reprocessed the RT-PCR reads via MiXCR and lists one record per CDR3 protein. The table records 600,000 to 850,000 distinct CDR3 sequences, 12% to 15% of them present only once. General study results and limits: Only a handful of new T cells, the authors suggested, are recruited with each seasonal influenza vaccination.

The origin of this receptor is a man between 50 and 59 years old who received an inactivated influenza vaccine. This sequence joins TRBV6-5 and TRBJ1-5; D is perhaps TRBD1 (5 bases). Sequences were derived from PBMCs from blood, sampled 14 days before vaccination. The CDR3 DNA is TGTGCCAGCAGTTACACCCGGGGCAGCAATCAGCCCCAGCATTTT. Translation: CASSYTRGSNQPQHF.